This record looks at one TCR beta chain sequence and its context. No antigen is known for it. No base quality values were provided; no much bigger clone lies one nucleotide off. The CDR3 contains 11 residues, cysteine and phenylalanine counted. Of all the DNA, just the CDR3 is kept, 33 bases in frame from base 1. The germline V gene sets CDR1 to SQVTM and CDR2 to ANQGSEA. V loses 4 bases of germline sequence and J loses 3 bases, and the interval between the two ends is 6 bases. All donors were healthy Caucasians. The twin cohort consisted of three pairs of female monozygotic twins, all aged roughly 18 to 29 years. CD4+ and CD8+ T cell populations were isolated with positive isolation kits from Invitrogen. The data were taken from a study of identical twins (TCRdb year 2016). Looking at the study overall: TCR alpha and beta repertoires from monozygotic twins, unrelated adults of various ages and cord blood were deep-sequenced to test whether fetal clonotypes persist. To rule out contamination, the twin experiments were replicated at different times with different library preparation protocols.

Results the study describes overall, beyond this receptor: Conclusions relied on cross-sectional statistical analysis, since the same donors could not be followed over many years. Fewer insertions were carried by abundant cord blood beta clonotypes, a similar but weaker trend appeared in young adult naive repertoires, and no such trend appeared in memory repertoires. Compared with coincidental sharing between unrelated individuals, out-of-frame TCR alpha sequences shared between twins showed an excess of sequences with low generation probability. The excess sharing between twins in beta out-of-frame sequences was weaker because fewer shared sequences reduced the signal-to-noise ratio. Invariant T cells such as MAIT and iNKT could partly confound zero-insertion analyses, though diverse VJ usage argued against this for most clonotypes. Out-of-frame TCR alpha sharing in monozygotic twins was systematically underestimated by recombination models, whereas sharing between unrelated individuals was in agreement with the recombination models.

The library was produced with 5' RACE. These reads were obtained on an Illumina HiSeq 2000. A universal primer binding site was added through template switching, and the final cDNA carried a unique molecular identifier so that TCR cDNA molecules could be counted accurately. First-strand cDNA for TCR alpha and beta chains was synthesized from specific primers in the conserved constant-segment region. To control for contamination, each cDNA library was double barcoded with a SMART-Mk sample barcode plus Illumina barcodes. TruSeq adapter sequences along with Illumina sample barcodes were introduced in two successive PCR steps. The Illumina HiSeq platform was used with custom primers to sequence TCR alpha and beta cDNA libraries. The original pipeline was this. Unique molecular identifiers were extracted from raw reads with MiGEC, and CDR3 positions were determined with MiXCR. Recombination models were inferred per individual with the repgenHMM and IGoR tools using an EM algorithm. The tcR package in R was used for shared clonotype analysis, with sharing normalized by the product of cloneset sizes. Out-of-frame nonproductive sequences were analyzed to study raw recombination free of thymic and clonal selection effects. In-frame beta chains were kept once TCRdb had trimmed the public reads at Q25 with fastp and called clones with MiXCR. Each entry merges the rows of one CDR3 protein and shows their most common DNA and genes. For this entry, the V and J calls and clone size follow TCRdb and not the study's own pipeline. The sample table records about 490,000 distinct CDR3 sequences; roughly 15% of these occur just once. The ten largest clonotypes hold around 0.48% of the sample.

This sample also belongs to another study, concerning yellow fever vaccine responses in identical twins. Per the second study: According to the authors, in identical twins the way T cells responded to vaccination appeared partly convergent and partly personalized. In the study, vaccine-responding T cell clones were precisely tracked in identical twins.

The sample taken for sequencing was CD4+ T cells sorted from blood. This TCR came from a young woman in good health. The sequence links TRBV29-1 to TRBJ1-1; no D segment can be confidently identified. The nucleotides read TGCAGCGTTGTTAGAGACACTGAAGCTTTCTTT. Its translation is CSVVRDTEAFF. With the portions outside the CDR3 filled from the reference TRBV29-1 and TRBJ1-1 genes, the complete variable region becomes SAVISQKPSRDICQRGTSLTIQCQVDSQVTMMFWYRQQPGQSLTLIATANQGSEATYESGFVIDKFPISRPNLTFSTLTVSNMSPEDSSIYLCSVVRDTEAFFGQGTRLTVV.